The 28 T cell receptor beta chains given below trace back to one sample, sequenced in a study of blood T cell repertoires in COVID-19. Generated by immunoSEQ multiplex PCR, the TCRdb table keeps only in-frame clones and is missing some. The sample lists roughly 250,000 clones; approximately 90% were seen once. The sequenced sample consisted of PBMCs or T cells enriched from blood (not recorded which). These receptors were taken from a man in his fifties who had been exposed to COVID-19.

The chain combines TRBV5-1 with TRBJ1-6; no firm D call. CDR3 size: 17 residues. Germline V lookup: CDR1 SGHRS, CDR2 YFSETQ. Trimming took off 4 bases at V and 4 bases at J, with 18 bases between the two ends. CDR3 protein: CASSPGVGESYNSPLHF. As DNA, the CDR3 is TGCGCCAGCAGCCCCGGAGTTGGAGAATCTTATAATTCACCCCTCCACTTT.

The chain carries TRBV28 and TRBJ2-7; the match to TRBD1 covers 8 bases. In germline, CDR1 is MDHEN, CDR2 SYDVKM. V shed 5 bases, J shed 7 bases, and the junction held 4 bases outside the gene matches. The CDR3 consists of 12 residues. CDR3 nucleotides: TGTGCCAGCAGTGCGACAGGGGATGAGCAGTACGTC. This encodes CASSATGDEQYV.

This chain uses TRBV19 with TRBJ2-3, with 9 bases identical to TRBD1. V lost 2 bases and J lost 1; bases outside the gene matches: 4. This CDR3 comprises 16 residues. CDR1 and CDR2 from the germline V gene are LNHDA and SQIVND (reference sequence). DNA for the CDR3: TGTGCCAGTAGTATACTGGGACAGGGCGGCACAGATACGCAGTATTTT. Its protein product is CASSILGQGGTDTQYF.

The chain employs TRBV2 and TRBJ1-4; D unresolved. The V and J ends lost 7 bases and 10 bases respectively, with 22 bases between them. The length of the CDR3 is 15 residues. Germline V gene data show CDR1 as SNHLY and CDR2 as FYNNEI. Written as DNA, the CDR3 is TGTGCCAGCATTCGAGGGAGCGGCTCTGTCGGAAAACTGTTTTTT. Translating it yields CASIRGSGSVGKLFF.

This chain joins TRBV28 and TRBJ2-7; 10 nucleotides align to TRBD2. CDR3 length: 15 amino acids. Germline assignment: CDR1 MDHEN and CDR2 SYDVKM. Losses at the gene ends were 5 bases for V and 4 bases for J; bases not matched to a gene: 8. The CDR3: CASSPIGLAEYEQYF. The CDR3 DNA reads TGTGCCAGCAGTCCTATTGGACTAGCGGAATACGAGCAGTACTTC.

The chain links TRBV5-6 to TRBJ1-1; TRBD1 agrees at 8 bases. The CDR3 spans 15 residues. The J segment lost 1 base and the V segment lost 1 base, leaving 3 bases of the junction unmatched. The germline V gene encodes CDR1 SGHDT and CDR2 YYEEEE. The CDR3 DNA reads as TGTGCCAGCAGCTTGATCGGGACAGGGAACACTGAAGCTTTCTTT. It specifies CASSLIGTGNTEAFF.

The rearrangement joins TRBV7-9 to TRBJ2-7; tentatively, D is TRBD2 (7 bases). Germline lookup yields CDR1 SEHNR and CDR2 FQNEAQ (reference sequence). The CDR3 covers 13 residues. Trimming stripped 1 base from V and 6 bases from J, with 10 bases between. The CDR3, as DNA: TGTGCCAGCAGCTTAGACAGGGAGGGCGAGCAGTACTTC. Amino acid sequence: CASSLDREGEQYF.

Points on this clone: An end of the junction differs from the germline gene, which may be a read error. The chain links TRBV7-7 to TRBJ1-3, with 7 nucleotides matching TRBD1. This CDR3 region has 16 residues. The germline CDR1 and CDR2 sequences are SSHAT and FNYEAQ (reference sequence). CDR3 in amino acids: CASSPRGRDPGNTIYF. In DNA, the CDR3 is TGTGCTAGCAGCCCGAGGGGGCGGGACCCTGGAAACACCATATATTTT. Complete variable domain (other parts from reference TRBV7-7 and TRBJ1-3): GAGVSQSPRYKVTKRGQDVTLRCDPISSHATLYWYQQALGQGPEFLTYFNYEAQPDKSGLPSDRFSAERPEGSISTLTIQRTEQRDSAMYRCASSPRGRDPGNTIYFGEGSWLTVV.

The genes are TRBV18 and TRBJ1-2; TRBD1 aligns across 9 bases. Germline V CDR1 and CDR2: KGHSH, LQKENI. The CDR3 has 14 amino acids. With V trimmed by 6 bases and J by 3 bases, 5 bases remained unmatched. The DNA for the CDR3 is TGTGCCAGCTCCCGGACAGGGGTGGACTATGGCTACACCTTC. The encoded protein is CASSRTGVDYGYTF.

The chain joins TRBV5-4 to TRBJ1-2; TRBD1 aligns across 7 bases. The V gene's germline CDR1 is SGHNT and CDR2 YYREEE (reference sequence). The junction had 13 bases not matched to a gene; V was cut back by 4 bases and J by 4 bases. CDR3 length equals 16 residues. CDR3 protein: CASSPPAGTASYGYTF. In nucleotides, the CDR3 is TGTGCCAGCAGCCCCCCTGCCGGGACAGCTTCCTATGGCTACACCTTC.

This clone was seen more than once but under ten times. The V call is TRBV13, the J call TRBJ2-7; TRBD1 matches at 8 bases. In germline, CDR1 is PRHDT, CDR2 FYEKMQ (reference sequence). The trim removed 5 bases at V and 2 bases at J, leaving 14 bases unmatched. The CDR3 totals 17 residues. The CDR3 is CASSPPNRDRMTYEQYF. In nucleotides, the CDR3 is TGTGCCAGCAGCCCACCCAACCGGGACAGGATGACCTACGAGCAGTACTTC.

The J gene is TRBJ2-7, the V gene TRBV2; 11 bases map to TRBD2. The CDR3 is 17 amino acids. V gave up 5 bases and J gave up 5 bases; unmatched junction bases: 14. Germline V gene data show CDR1 as SNHLY and CDR2 as FYNNEI. The CDR3 DNA sequence: TGTGCCAGCAGTTACACGTTTGCTAGCGGGAGGTGGAACGAGCAGTACGTC. This encodes CASSYTFASGRWNEQYV.

The CDR3 is CASSSDRVTEAFF. CDR3 nucleotide sequence: TGTGCCAGTAGTTCGGACAGGGTTACTGAAGCTTTCTTT. The rearrangement uses TRBV19 and TRBJ1-1; 8 bases align to TRBD1. V lost 5 bases and J lost 5; bases outside the gene matches: 4. The CDR3 consists of 13 residues. Germline CDR1 reads LNHDA; CDR2 reads SQIVND (reference sequence).

This rearrangement joins TRBV10-3 to TRBJ2-2; possibly TRBD1 for D (5 bases). The V end was cut by 4 bases, the J end by 0 bases, with 15 bases between. The germline V gene encodes CDR1 ENHRY and CDR2 SYGVKD. This CDR3 is 17 amino acids long. CDR3 sequence: CAISVFWAGTNTGELFF. DNA of the CDR3: TGTGCCATCAGTGTTTTTTGGGCAGGGACGAACACCGGGGAGCTGTTTTTT.

V is TRBV4-1 and J is TRBJ1-1; no definite D call. Germline CDR1 MGHRA, CDR2 YSYEKL. Trimming cost V 0 bases and J 6 bases, with 14 bases left between them. There are 15 residues in the CDR3. The CDR3, as DNA: TGCGCCAGCAGCCAAGATTACCCCCCCCAGGCTGAAGCTTTCTTT. Encoded protein: CASSQDYPPQAEAFF.

The genes are TRBV28 and TRBJ1-2; a weak D match, TRBD1 (5 bases). Germline assignment: CDR1 MDHEN and CDR2 SYDVKM. The CDR3 has 17 amino acids. Trimming stripped 3 bases from V and 4 bases from J, with 21 bases between. CDR3 coding DNA: TGTGCCAGCAGTTTTTTATCGGGGACCCGGGGGGGCTATGGCTACACCTTC. This codes for CASSFLSGTRGGYGYTF.

CDR3 nucleotide sequence: TGTGCCAGCAGTTACGCGGGTGAGGGACAGCCCCAGCATTTT. Residues: CASSYAGEGQPQHF. The chain employs TRBV6-2 or TRBV6-3 and TRBJ1-5; D is unresolved. The CDR3 extends over 14 amino acids. Germline CDR1 reads MNHEY; CDR2 reads SVGEGT. V was trimmed by 2 bases and J by 7 bases, leaving 12 bases between them.

This rearrangement joins TRBV19 to TRBJ1-1; 8 bases align to TRBD1. CDR1 is LNHDA and CDR2 is SQIVND in the germline V gene (reference sequence). The V segment lost 10 bases and the J segment 5 bases; nucleotides outside the gene matches: 12. This CDR3 is built from 14 residues. The CDR3 spells CATIIGQGGTEAFF. CDR3 sequence (DNA): TGTGCCACTATTATTGGACAGGGCGGAACTGAAGCTTTCTTT. Drawing the rest from reference TRBV19 and TRBJ1-1, the complete variable domain is DGGITQSPKYLFRKEGQNVTLSCEQNLNHDAMYWYRQDPGQGLRLIYYSQIVNDFQKGDIAEGYSVSREKKESFPLTVTSAQKNPTAFYLCATIIGQGGTEAFFGQGTRLTVV.

V usage is TRBV5-4 and J usage is TRBJ1-4; 7 nucleotides match TRBD1. Germline assignment: CDR1 SGHNT and CDR2 YYREEE (reference sequence). The CDR3 extends over 16 amino acids. V trimming: 0 bases; J trimming: 4 bases; junction bases outside the gene matches: 6. The CDR3 reads CASSLGGDRVNEKLFF. CDR3 nucleotides: TGTGCCAGCAGCTTGGGTGGGGACAGAGTTAATGAAAAACTGTTTTTT.

The chain joins TRBV5-1 to TRBJ1-4; D gene unclear. V was shortened by 4 bases and J by 0 bases, with 13 bases between the two germline ends. Germline lookup yields CDR1 SGHRS and CDR2 YFSETQ. The CDR3 is 16 amino acids. The CDR3 DNA sequence: TGCGCCAGCAGCCATTCGGGAGGTGCAACTAATGAAAAACTGTTTTTT. Translating it yields CASSHSGGATNEKLFF.

DNA of the CDR3: TGTGCCAGCAGGAAGGTTGGACTTAGAGGAGACGAGCAGTACTTC. Protein product: CASRKVGLRGDEQYF. V usage is TRBV11-2 and J usage is TRBJ2-7; D perhaps matches TRBD2 (5 bases). This CDR3 comprises 15 residues. From germline, CDR1 is SGHAT and CDR2 FQNNGV. V was cut by 6 bases and J by 5 bases, with 20 bases left in between.

The chain carries TRBV2 and TRBJ2-1, with D possibly matching TRBD2 (6 bases). This CDR3 region has 13 residues. V shed 1 base and J shed 7 bases, with 8 bases lying between them. CDR1 SNHLY and CDR2 FYNNEI come from the germline V gene. The CDR3 coding sequence is TGTGCCAGCAGTGAAGGGGGGGAAAATGAGCAGTTCTTC. This sequence encodes CASSEGGENEQFF.

The genes are TRBV18 and TRBJ1-6; 7 bases map to TRBD1. This CDR3 is built from 16 residues. The V and J ends lost 8 bases and 7 bases, in that order; junction bases with no gene match: 14. Germline V gives CDR1 KGHSH, CDR2 LQKENI. The CDR3 reads CASTLLTGSQNSPLHF. The CDR3 DNA follows: TGTGCCAGCACCCTATTGACAGGGAGCCAAAATTCACCCCTCCACTTT.

The CDR3 spells CASSRTSGGETQYF. CDR3 coding DNA: TGTGCCAGCAGTAGGACTAGCGGGGGAGAGACCCAGTACTTC. The gene calls are TRBV2 and TRBJ2-5; 13 bases align to TRBD2. J gave up 4 bases and V 5 bases, and 1 base lay outside the gene matches. Looked up from germline, CDR1 is SNHLY and CDR2 is FYNNEI. The CDR3 runs 14 residues.

This clone was detected once. The gene calls are TRBV6-1 and TRBJ2-7; no definite D call. The V gene's germline CDR1 is MNHNS and CDR2 SASEGT. Trimming took 1 base from V and 1 from J, leaving 14 bases between them. The CDR3 spans 16 residues. The CDR3 DNA is TGTGCCAGCAGTGAAGTCAGGCCGCGAAGATCCTACGAGCAGTACGTC. Its protein product is CASSEVRPRRSYEQYV.

This chain's CDR3 is CATSRGRGGEGDTEAFF. CDR3 DNA: TGTGCCACCAGCAGAGGGCGCGGGGGCGAAGGCGACACTGAAGCTTTCTTT. The chain couples TRBV15 to TRBJ1-1; D might be TRBD1 (6 bases). Germline V gene lookup returns CDR1 LNHNV and CDR2 YYDKDF (reference sequence). Trimming left V 1 base short and J 3 bases short, with 18 bases between. The CDR3 loop spans 17 amino acids.

The gene calls are TRBV18 and TRBJ1-2; weak D call: TRBD1 (6 bases). Germline CDR1 is KGHSH and CDR2 is LQKENI. This CDR3 is built from 17 residues. Trimming pared 2 bases from V and 6 bases from J, leaving 22 bases between. The CDR3 nucleotides are TGTGCCAGCTCACCATTTCCTCCTCCTCTGGGGGCCCATGGCTACACCTTC. This sequence encodes CASSPFPPPLGAHGYTF.

This clone has just a few counts. The V and J genes are TRBV5-1 and TRBJ1-2; the D gene is possibly TRBD1 (5 bases). The germline V and J ends were trimmed by 2 bases and 8 bases, with 13 bases remaining between them. The CDR3 contains 13 residues. The germline gives CDR1 SGHRS, CDR2 YFSETQ. CDR3 in DNA: TGCGCCAGCAGCTTCGAGTGGGGGGAGGGCTACACCTTC. Residues: CASSFEWGEGYTF.